This T cell receptor (beta chain) was recorded in a study of PD-1 blockade in classical Hodgkin lymphoma. Findings and caveats of the study: Any patient who commenced nivolumab under 1 year after ASCT was excluded. Complete responders started with a diversity level that resembled newly diagnosed patients at baseline.

There was relapse after autologous stem cell transplantation in every patient, and there was variation in brentuximab vedotin exposure. The best responses consisted of complete response, partial response or progressive disease. TCRdb keeps only in-frame clones here, not all; method: immunoSEQ multiplex PCR. The sample shows 57,000 or so clones, about 87% of them seen only once. V lost 4 bases and J 6 bases, leaving 20 bases between the germline ends. Germline V gene sequence: CDR1 SGHRS, CDR2 YFSETQ. The CDR3 extends over 16 amino acids. Comments on this clone: Its antigen is still unknown.

The source material was peripheral blood mononuclear cells (PBMCs), sampled at baseline. This chain links TRBV5-1 with TRBJ1-3; D might be TRBD1 (5 bases). The TCR originated in a human donor with classical Hodgkin lymphoma. The CDR3, as DNA: TGCGCCAGCAGCAACGGACTTTCAGGGCCTCTAAACACCATATATTTT. Amino acids: CASSNGLSGPLNTIYF. The complete variable domain, with remaining parts taken from reference TRBV5-1 and TRBJ1-3, reads KAGVTQTPRYLIKTRGQQVTLSCSPISGHRSVSWYQQTPGQGLQFLFEYFSETQRNKGNFPGRFSGRQFSNSRSEMNVSTLELGDSALYLCASSNGLSGPLNTIYFGEGSWLTVV.